The present entry profiles one TCR beta chain with its context. This entry comes from a study of T cell responses to AZD1222 COVID-19 vaccine. Germline V gene sequence: CDR1 SNHLY, CDR2 FYNNEI. The CDR3 has 15 residues. With V trimmed by 6 bases and J by 2 bases, 9 bases remained unmatched. The method was immunoSEQ multiplex PCR; TCRdb's version includes in-frame clones alone and lacks a portion of them. The table records about 150,000 clones, about 91% of them present only once. The source of this sequence is an adult in good health. The sample was peripheral blood, taken on day 0 of AZD1222 vaccination. This chain uses TRBV2 with TRBJ2-5, with 7 bases identical to TRBD1. This chain's CDR3 is CASRVGTERQETQYF. The CDR3 region has the DNA TGTGCCAGCAGGGTCGGGACAGAAAGACAAGAGACCCAGTACTTC. Combining the CDR3 with reference TRBV2 and TRBJ2-5 gives the whole variable domain EPEVTQTPSHQVTQMGQEVILRCVPISNHLYFYWYRQILGQKVEFLVSFYNNEISEKSEIFDDQFSVERPDGSNFTLKIRSTKLEDSAMYFCASRVGTERQETQYFGPGTRLLVL.